A single sample is the source of the 17 T cell receptor beta chains below, sequenced in a study of cytomegalovirus exposure and HLA in healthy donors. Amplification used 60 Vbeta primers and 13 Jbeta primers. Generated by immunoSEQ multiplex PCR, the TCRdb table keeps only in-frame clones and is missing some. Of about 190,000 clones in the sample, roughly four fifths were seen once. The sequenced sample was PBMCs. These receptors all stem from a woman aged 25 to 39 in good health and CMV-seropositive.

This clone was seen a handful of times. The rearrangement joins TRBV4-2 to TRBJ2-1; TRBD2 aligns across 7 bases. From germline, CDR1 is LGHNA and CDR2 YNFKEQ. CDR3 length: 16 amino acids. With V trimmed by 0 bases and J by 8 bases, 10 bases remained unmatched. The CDR3 bases are TGTGCCAGCAGCCAAGATCTGGGCGGGAGTGTCGATGAGCAGTTCTTC. This encodes CASSQDLGGSVDEQFF.

This clone is a singleton in its sample. The genes are TRBV6-5 and TRBJ2-7; the match to TRBD1 covers 7 bases. The germline gives CDR1 MNHEY, CDR2 SVGAGI. CDR3 length: 14 amino acids. Trimming took 3 bases from V and 0 from J; bases not matched to a gene: 2. The CDR3 region has the DNA TGTGCCAGCAGTTATGGGACAGACTCCTACGAGCAGTACTTC. Its protein product is CASSYGTDSYEQYF.

V usage is TRBV28 and J usage is TRBJ1-1, with 8 nucleotides matching TRBD1. The CDR3 is 14 amino acids. Germline V gene data show CDR1 as MDHEN and CDR2 as SYDVKM. V lost 2 bases, J lost 6 bases, and 5 bases stayed unmatched. CDR3 in amino acids: CASSLQQGGSEAFF. CDR3 in DNA: TGTGCCAGCAGTTTACAACAGGGGGGTTCTGAAGCTTTCTTT.

This chain connects TRBV5-1 to TRBJ2-7, with TRBD1 matching over 8 bases. V trimming: 2 bases; J trimming: 3 bases; junction bases outside the gene matches: 7. Germline-derived CDR1 and CDR2 are SGHRS and YFSETQ. The CDR3 consists of 15 residues. CDR3 bases: TGCGCCAGCAGCTTAGGACAGGGTCCCATCTACGAGCAGTACTTC. Residues: CASSLGQGPIYEQYF. The whole variable domain, filled in from reference TRBV5-1 and TRBJ2-7, reads KAGVTQTPRYLIKTRGQQVTLSCSPISGHRSVSWYQQTPGQGLQFLFEYFSETQRNKGNFPGRFSGRQFSNSRSEMNVSTLELGDSALYLCASSLGQGPIYEQYFGPGTRLTVT.

V and J are TRBV14 and TRBJ2-1; TRBD2 matches at 7 bases. Germline trimming cut 1 base from V and 9 bases from J; bases unmatched to any gene: 6. The CDR3 is 14 residues long. Germline-derived CDR1 and CDR2 are SGHDN and FVKESK. CDR3 bases: TGTGCCAGCAGCCAAGTTACTAGCGTGTCTGAGCAGTTCTTC. Residues: CASSQVTSVSEQFF.

The chain couples TRBV7-2 to TRBJ2-2; 9 nucleotides agree with TRBD2. With V trimmed by 1 base and J by 0 bases, 9 bases remained unmatched. The length of the CDR3 is 19 residues. CDR1 SGHTA and CDR2 FQGNSA come from the germline V gene. In DNA, the CDR3 is TGTGCCAGCAGCTTAGGAGGGGTGATAGCGGGAGCGAACACCGGGGAGCTGTTTTTT. It encodes CASSLGGVIAGANTGELFF.

The chain joins TRBV11-2 to TRBJ2-7; D might be TRBD2 (6 bases). There are 13 residues in the CDR3. From germline, CDR1 is SGHAT and CDR2 FQNNGV. The V end lost 3 bases, the J end lost 5 bases, and 11 bases lay between the germline ends. Here the CDR3 DNA reads TGTGCCAGCAGCTTGGGGGGTTTGGACGAGCAGTACTTC. Translating it yields CASSLGGLDEQYF.

This clone occurred a few times. The rearrangement links TRBV6-1 to TRBJ2-7; 10 bases match TRBD1. With V trimmed by 8 bases and J by 7 bases, 5 bases remained unmatched. CDR3 length equals 12 residues. In germline, CDR1 is MNHNS, CDR2 SASEGT. CDR3 region: CASGTGVYEQYF. CDR3 bases: TGTGCCAGCGGGACAGGGGTATATGAGCAGTACTTC.

The V and J genes are TRBV4-2 and TRBJ1-5; 7 nucleotides agree with TRBD1. Germline loops: CDR1 LGHNA, CDR2 YNFKEQ. This CDR3 has 14 amino acids. The junction had 10 bases not matched to a gene; V was cut back by 8 bases and J by 6 bases. The DNA of the CDR3 is TGTGCCAGCTCGCAAGGGCAGGGGGGTCAGCCCCAGCATTTT. Amino acids: CASSQGQGGQPQHF.

This clone was seen a handful of times. The chain combines TRBV21-1 with TRBJ2-7; the DNA was not used to check the table's D call, TRBD1. TRBV21-1 counts as a pseudogene. This CDR3 spans 17 amino acids. Here the CDR3 DNA reads TGTGCCAGCAGCCCTCACCCCCCACAGCTAAACTCCTACGAGCAGTACTTC. This gives the protein CASSPHPPQLNSYEQYF.

This chain uses TRBV2 with TRBJ2-2; TRBD2 agrees at 11 bases. J lost 6 bases, V lost 3 bases, and 3 bases had no gene match. The germline CDR1 and CDR2 sequences are SNHLY and FYNNEI. This CDR3 has 15 residues. CDR3 sequence (DNA): TGTGCCAGCAGTGAGAGTAGCGGGAGGGCCGGGGAGCTGTTTTTT. This gives the protein CASSESSGRAGELFF.

The chain recombines TRBV2 with TRBJ1-3; D is unclear. The CDR3 has 13 residues. Trimming removed 7 bases from V and 0 bases from J, with 7 bases in between. CDR1 SNHLY and CDR2 FYNNEI come from the germline V gene. This CDR3 is CASTDNSGNTIYF. CDR3 in DNA: TGTGCCAGCACAGACAACTCTGGAAACACCATATATTTT.

The chain has TRBV7-2 and TRBJ2-3, with TRBD1 matching over 9 bases. This CDR3 contains 16 residues. The junction had 7 bases not matched to a gene; V was cut back by 5 bases and J by 1 base. CDR1 and CDR2 (germline): SGHTA, FQGNSA. CDR3 in DNA: TGTGCCAGCAGCCCGGGACAGGGAATGGGCACAGATACGCAGTATTTT. Encoded protein: CASSPGQGMGTDTQYF.

This chain links TRBV5-1 with TRBJ1-2; no definite D call. Germline lookup yields CDR1 SGHRS and CDR2 YFSETQ. This CDR3 is built from 13 residues. V lost 2 bases and J lost 5, with 10 bases in between. The CDR3 DNA follows: TGCGCCAGCAGCTTACTAGAGTCATATGGCTACACCTTC. Translation: CASSLLESYGYTF.

The genes are TRBV28 and TRBJ1-5; no firm D call. The CDR3 covers 16 residues. Per germline, CDR1 MDHEN and CDR2 SYDVKM. V gave up 3 bases and J gave up 2 bases, with 14 bases separating them. This chain's CDR3 is CASSLIGGSGNQPQHF. Written as DNA, the CDR3 is TGTGCCAGCAGTTTGATCGGAGGCTCGGGCAATCAGCCCCAGCATTTT.

The chain employs TRBV4-1 and TRBJ1-5; a possible D gene is TRBD1 (6 bases). V was cut by 6 bases and J by 1 base, with 13 bases left in between. Germline lookup yields CDR1 MGHRA and CDR2 YSYEKL. The CDR3 covers 15 residues. The CDR3 nucleotides are TGCGCCAGCAGTACAGGGTGGGAAAGCAATCAGCCCCAGCATTTT. It is translated as CASSTGWESNQPQHF.

This clone was observed a single time. The chain recombines TRBV7-9 with TRBJ2-7; 10 bases fit TRBD2. The CDR3 is 16 amino acids. Germline loops: CDR1 SEHNR, CDR2 FQNEAQ (reference sequence). V shed 5 bases and J 2 bases; nucleotides not matched to a gene: 9. Here the CDR3 reads CASSPRGLAETYEQYF. As DNA, the CDR3 is TGTGCCAGCAGCCCCAGAGGACTAGCGGAGACCTACGAGCAGTACTTC.